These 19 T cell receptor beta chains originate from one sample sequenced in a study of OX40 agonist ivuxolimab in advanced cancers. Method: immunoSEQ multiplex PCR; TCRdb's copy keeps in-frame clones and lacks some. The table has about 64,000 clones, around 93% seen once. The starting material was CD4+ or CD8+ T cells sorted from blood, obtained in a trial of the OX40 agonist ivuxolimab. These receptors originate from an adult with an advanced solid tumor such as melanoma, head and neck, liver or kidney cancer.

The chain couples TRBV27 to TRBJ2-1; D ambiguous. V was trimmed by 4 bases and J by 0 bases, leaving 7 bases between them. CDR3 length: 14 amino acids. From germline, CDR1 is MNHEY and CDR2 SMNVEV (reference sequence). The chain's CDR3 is CASSSTNSYNEQFF. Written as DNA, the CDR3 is TGTGCCAGCAGTTCCACAAACTCCTACAATGAGCAGTTCTTC.

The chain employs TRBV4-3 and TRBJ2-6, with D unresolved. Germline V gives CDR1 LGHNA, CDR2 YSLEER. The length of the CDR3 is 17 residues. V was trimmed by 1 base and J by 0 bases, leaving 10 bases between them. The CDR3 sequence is CASSQAQAVSGANVLTF. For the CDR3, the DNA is TGCGCCAGCAGCCAAGCCCAGGCCGTCTCTGGGGCCAACGTCCTGACTTTC.

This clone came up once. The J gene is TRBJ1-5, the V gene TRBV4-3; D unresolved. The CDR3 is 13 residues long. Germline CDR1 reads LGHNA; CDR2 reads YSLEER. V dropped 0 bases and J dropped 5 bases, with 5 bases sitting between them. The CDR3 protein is CASSQDPDQPQHF. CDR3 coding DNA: TGCGCCAGCAGCCAAGATCCCGATCAGCCCCAGCATTTT.

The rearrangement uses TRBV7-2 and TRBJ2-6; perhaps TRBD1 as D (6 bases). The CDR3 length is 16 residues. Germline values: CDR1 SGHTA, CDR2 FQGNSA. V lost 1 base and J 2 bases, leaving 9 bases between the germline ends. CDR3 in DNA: TGTGCCAGCAGCTTAGGTGCAGGGGCTGGGGCCAACGTCCTGACTTTC. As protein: CASSLGAGAGANVLTF. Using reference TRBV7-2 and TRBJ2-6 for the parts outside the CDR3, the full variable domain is GAGVSQSPSNKVTEKGKDVELRCDPISGHTALYWYRQSLGQGLEFLIYFQGNSAPDKSGLPSDRFSAERTGGSVSTLTIQRTQQEDSAVYLCASSLGAGAGANVLTFGAGSRLTVL.

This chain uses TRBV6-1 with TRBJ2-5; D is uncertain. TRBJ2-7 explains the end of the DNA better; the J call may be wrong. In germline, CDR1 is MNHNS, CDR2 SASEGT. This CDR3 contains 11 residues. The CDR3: CASSDFYEQYF. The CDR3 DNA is TGTGCCAGCAGTGACTTCTACGAGCAGTACTTC.

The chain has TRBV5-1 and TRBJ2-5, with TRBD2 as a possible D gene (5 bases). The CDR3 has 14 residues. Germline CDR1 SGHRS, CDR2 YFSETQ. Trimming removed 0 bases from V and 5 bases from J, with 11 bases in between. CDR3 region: CASSLGGFDETQYF. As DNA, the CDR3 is TGCGCCAGCAGCTTGGGAGGGTTTGACGAGACCCAGTACTTC.

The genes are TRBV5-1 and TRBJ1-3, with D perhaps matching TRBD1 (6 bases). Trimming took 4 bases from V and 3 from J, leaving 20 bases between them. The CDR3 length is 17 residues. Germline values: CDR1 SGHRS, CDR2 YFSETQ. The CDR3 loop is CASSQTIQGIGGNTIYF. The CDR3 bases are TGCGCCAGCAGCCAAACGATCCAGGGGATCGGTGGAAACACCATATATTTT.

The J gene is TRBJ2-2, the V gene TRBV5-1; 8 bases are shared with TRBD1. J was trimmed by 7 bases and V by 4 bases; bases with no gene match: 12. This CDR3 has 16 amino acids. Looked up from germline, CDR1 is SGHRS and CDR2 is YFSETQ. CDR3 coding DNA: TGCGCCAGCAGCGGAGGACAGGGAGGTTCCGGCGGGGAGCTGTTTTTT. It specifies CASSGGQGGSGGELFF.

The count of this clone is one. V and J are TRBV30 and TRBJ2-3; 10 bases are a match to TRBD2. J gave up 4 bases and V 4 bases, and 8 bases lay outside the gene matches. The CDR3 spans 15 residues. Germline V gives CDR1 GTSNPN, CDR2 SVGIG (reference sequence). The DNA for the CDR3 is TGTGCCTGGATGTTAGCGGGAGGTCATGCAGATACGCAGTATTTT. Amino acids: CAWMLAGGHADTQYF.

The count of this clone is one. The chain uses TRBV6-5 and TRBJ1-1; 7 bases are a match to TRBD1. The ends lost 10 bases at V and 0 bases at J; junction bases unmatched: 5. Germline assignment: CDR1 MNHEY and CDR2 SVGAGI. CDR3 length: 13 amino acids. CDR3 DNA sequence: TGTGCCACCAAGGGACAGTTGAACACTGAAGCTTTCTTT. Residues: CATKGQLNTEAFF.

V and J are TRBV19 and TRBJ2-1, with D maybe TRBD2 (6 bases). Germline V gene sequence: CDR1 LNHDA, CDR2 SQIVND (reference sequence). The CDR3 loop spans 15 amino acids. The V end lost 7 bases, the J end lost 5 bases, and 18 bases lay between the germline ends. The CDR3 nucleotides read TGTGCCAGTACGTGGGGGGTGGGAGATCACAATGAGCAGTTCTTC. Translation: CASTWGVGDHNEQFF. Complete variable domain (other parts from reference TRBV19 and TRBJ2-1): DGGITQSPKYLFRKEGQNVTLSCEQNLNHDAMYWYRQDPGQGLRLIYYSQIVNDFQKGDIAEGYSVSREKKESFPLTVTSAQKNPTAFYLCASTWGVGDHNEQFFGPGTRLTVL.

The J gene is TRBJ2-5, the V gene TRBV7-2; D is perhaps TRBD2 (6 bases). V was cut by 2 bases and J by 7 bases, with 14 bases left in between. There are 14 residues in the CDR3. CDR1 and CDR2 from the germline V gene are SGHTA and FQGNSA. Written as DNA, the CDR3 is TGTGCCAGCAGCTTATCCGGGGGTGAGGTGACCCAGTACTTC. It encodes CASSLSGGEVTQYF. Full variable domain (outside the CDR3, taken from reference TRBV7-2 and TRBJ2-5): GAGVSQSPSNKVTEKGKDVELRCDPISGHTALYWYRQSLGQGLEFLIYFQGNSAPDKSGLPSDRFSAERTGGSVSTLTIQRTQQEDSAVYLCASSLSGGEVTQYFGPGTRLLVL.

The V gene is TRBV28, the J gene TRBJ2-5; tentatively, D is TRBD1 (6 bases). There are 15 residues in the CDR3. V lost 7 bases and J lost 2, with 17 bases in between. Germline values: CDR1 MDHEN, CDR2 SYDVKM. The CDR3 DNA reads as TGTGCCAGCACCTCGTCCTCGACAGGACAAGAGACCCAGTACTTC. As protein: CASTSSSTGQETQYF.

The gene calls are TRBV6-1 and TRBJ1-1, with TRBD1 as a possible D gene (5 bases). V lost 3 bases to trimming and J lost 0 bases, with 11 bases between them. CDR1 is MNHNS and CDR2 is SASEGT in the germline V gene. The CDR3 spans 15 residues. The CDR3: CASSEGRAVNTEAFF. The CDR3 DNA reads TGTGCCAGCAGTGAGGGCAGGGCAGTGAACACTGAAGCTTTCTTT.

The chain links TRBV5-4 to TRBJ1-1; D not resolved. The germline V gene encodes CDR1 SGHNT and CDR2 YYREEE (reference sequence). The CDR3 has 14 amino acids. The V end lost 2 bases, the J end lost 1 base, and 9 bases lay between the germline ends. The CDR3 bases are TGTGCCAGCAGCTTCTCCAATTGGAACACTGAAGCTTTCTTT. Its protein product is CASSFSNWNTEAFF.

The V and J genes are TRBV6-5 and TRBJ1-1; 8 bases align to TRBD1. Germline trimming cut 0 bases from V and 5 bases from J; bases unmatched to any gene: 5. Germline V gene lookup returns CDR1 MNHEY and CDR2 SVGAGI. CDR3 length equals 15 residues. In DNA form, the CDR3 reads TGTGCCAGCAGTTACTCATCAGGGGGCAGGACTGAAGCTTTCTTT. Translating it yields CASSYSSGGRTEAFF.

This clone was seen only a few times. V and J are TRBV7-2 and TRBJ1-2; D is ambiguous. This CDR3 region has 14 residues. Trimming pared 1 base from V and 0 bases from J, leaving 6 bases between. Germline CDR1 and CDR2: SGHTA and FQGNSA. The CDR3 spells CASSLGASNYGYTF. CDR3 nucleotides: TGTGCCAGCAGCTTAGGGGCCTCTAACTATGGCTACACCTTC. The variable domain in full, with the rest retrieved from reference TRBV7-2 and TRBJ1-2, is GAGVSQSPSNKVTEKGKDVELRCDPISGHTALYWYRQSLGQGLEFLIYFQGNSAPDKSGLPSDRFSAERTGGSVSTLTIQRTQQEDSAVYLCASSLGASNYGYTFGSGTRLTVV.

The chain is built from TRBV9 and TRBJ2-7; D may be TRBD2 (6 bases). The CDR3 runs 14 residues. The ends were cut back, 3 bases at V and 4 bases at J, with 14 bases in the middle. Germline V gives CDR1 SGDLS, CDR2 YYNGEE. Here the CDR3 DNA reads TGTGCCAGCAGCGGCGGGACTCGCATTTACGAGCAGTACTTC. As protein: CASSGGTRIYEQYF.

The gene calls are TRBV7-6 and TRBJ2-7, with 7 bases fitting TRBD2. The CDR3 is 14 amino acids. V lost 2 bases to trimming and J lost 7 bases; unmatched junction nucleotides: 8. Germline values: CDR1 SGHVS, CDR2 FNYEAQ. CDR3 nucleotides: TGTGCCAGCAGCTTATTCGCGGGAGTTGGAGAGCAGTACTTC. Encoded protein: CASSLFAGVGEQYF.